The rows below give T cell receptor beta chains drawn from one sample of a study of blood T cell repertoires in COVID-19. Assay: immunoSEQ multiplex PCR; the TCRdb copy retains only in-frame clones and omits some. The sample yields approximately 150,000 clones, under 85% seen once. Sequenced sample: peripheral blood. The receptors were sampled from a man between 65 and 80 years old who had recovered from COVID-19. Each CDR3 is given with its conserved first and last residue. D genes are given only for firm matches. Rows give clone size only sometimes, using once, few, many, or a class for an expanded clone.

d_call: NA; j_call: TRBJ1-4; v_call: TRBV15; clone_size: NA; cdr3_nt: TGTGCCACCAGCACTCTCGGGGCAACTAATGAAAAACTGTTTTTT; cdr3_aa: CATSTLGATNEKLFF
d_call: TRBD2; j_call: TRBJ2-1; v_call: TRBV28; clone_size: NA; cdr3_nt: TGTGCCAGCAGACTAGGAGGGAGCGGGAGGTACAATGAGCAGTTCTTC; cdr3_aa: CASRLGGSGRYNEQFF
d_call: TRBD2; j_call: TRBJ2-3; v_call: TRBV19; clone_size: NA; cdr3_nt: TGTGCCAGTAGCCCCGGAGTCGGGACTAGCGGCAAAGTGGGGCTCACAGATACGCAGTATTTT; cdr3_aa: CASSPGVGTSGKVGLTDTQYF
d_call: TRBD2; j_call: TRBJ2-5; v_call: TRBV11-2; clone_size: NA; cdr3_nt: TGTGCCAGCAGCACCGGACTAGCGGGGCAAGAGACCCAGTACTTC; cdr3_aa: CASSTGLAGQETQYF
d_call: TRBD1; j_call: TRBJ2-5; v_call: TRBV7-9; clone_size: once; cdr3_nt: TGTGCCAGCAGCTTAACAGGGGGTGAGGAGACCCAGTACTTC; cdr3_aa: CASSLTGGEETQYF
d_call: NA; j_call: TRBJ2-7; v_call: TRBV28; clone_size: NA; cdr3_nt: TGTGCCAGCAGTAGGGGGGGCTCCTCGAGGGAGCAGTACTTC; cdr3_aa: CASSRGGSSREQYF
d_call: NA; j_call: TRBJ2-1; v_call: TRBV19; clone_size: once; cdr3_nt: TGTGCCAGTAGTGCACTAGCTCGCTACAATGAGCAGTTCTTC; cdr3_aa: CASSALARYNEQFF
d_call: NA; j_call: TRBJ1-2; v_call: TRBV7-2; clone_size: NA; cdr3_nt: TGTGCCAGCAGCTCAGGGACAAGCTATGGCTACACCTTC; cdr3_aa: CASSSGTSYGYTF
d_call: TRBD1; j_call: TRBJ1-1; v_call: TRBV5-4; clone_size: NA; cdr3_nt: TGTGCCAGCAGCGGGGACAGGGGGCGCTTGGACACTGAAGCTTTCTTT; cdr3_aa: CASSGDRGRLDTEAFF
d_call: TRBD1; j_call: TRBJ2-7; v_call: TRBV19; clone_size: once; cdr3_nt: TGTGCCAGTAGTATAGGGACAGGGGGCAAATACGAGCAGTACTTC; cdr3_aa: CASSIGTGGKYEQYF
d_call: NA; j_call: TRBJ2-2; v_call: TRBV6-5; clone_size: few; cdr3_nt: TGTGCCAGCAGTTCGTGGGGGCCGAACACCGGGGAGCTGTTTTTT; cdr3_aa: CASSSWGPNTGELFF
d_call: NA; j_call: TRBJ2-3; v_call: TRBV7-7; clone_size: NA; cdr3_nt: TGTGCTAGCAGCTTAGCCGGTGGGAGGAGGGACGGGCCTTGTGATACGCAGTATTTT; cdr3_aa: CASSLAGGRRDGPCDTQYF
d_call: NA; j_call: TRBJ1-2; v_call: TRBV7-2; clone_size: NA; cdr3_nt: TGTGCCAGCAGAACACAGGCGGTCTATGGCTACACCTTC; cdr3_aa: CASRTQAVYGYTF
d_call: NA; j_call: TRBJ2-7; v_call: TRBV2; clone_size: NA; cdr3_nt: TGTGCCAGCAGTGAAGCGTGGAGGAGCGCCTACGAGCAGTACTTC; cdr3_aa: CASSEAWRSAYEQYF
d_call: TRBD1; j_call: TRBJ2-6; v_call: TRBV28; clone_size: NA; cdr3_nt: TGTGCCAGCAGTTTATTGACACAGGGGAGTGGGGCCAACGTCCTGACTTTC; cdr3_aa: CASSLLTQGSGANVLTF
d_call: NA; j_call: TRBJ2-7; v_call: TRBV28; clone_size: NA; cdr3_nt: TGTGCCAGCAGCCTGTGGCGGGGAACCTACGAGCAGTACTTC; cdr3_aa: CASSLWRGTYEQYF
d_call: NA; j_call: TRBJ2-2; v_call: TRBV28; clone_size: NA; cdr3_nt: TGTGCCAGCAGTTTAGGCGGCGGGTGGAACACCGGGGAGCTGTTTTTT; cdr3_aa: CASSLGGGWNTGELFF
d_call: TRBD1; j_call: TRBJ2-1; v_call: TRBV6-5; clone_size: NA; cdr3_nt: TGTGCCAGCGCCGGGACCTCGGGACAGGTCGATGAGCAGTTCTTC; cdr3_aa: CASAGTSGQVDEQFF
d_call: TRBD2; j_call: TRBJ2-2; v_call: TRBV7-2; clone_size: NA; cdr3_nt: TGTGCCAGCAGACCCGGGAGCGGGGGGAACACCGGGGAGCTGTTTTTT; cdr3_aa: CASRPGSGGNTGELFF
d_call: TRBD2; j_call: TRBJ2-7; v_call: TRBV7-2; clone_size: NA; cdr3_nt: TGTGCCAGCAGCTTAGCCACTAGCGGGGTCTACGAGCAGTACTTC; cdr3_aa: CASSLATSGVYEQYF
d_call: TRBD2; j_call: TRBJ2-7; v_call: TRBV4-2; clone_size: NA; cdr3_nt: TGTGCCAGCAGCCAAGGGGGGACCACTAGCGGCTACGAGCAGTACTTC; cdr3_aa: CASSQGGTTSGYEQYF
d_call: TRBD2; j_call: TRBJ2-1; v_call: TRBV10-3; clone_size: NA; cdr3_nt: TGTGCCATCAGTGCTAGCGGGCGTATAGATGAGCAGTTCTTC; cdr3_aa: CAISASGRIDEQFF
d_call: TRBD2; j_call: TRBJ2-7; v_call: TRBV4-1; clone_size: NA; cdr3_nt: TGCGCCAGCAGCCCTTCCGGGTGGGAGCGGGAGACTAGCGAGCAGTACTTC; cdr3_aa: CASSPSGWERETSEQYF
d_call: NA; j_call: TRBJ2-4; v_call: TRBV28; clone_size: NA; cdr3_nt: TGTGCCAGCAGTCACGGACTAGCCAAAAACATTCAGTACTTC; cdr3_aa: CASSHGLAKNIQYF
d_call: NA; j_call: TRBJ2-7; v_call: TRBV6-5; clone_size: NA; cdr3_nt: TGTGCCAGCACGGAGTCCCTGAATCCTTACGAGCAGTACTTC; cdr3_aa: CASTESLNPYEQYF
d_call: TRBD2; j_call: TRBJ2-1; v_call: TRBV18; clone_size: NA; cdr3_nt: TGTGCCAGCTCACCAATAGCGATGCAGCGGGAGTTTGATGAGCAGTTCTTC; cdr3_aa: CASSPIAMQREFDEQFF
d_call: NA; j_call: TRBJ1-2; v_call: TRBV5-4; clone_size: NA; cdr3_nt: TGTGCCAGCAGGCCGGACGGGGGGAACTATGGCTACACCTTC; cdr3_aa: CASRPDGGNYGYTF
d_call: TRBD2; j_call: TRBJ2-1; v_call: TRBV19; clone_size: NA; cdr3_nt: TGTGCCAGTAGTCCTAGACTAGCGGGACAGTACAATGAGCAGTTCTTC; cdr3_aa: CASSPRLAGQYNEQFF
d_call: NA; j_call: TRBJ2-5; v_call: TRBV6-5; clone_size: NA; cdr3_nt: TGTGCCAGCAGTTTACAGGGGGGGATGGAGACCCAGTACTTC; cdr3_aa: CASSLQGGMETQYF
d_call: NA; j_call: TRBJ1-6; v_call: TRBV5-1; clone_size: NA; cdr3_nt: TGCGCCAGCAGCCAAAATGGACAGCCTTATAATTCACCCCTCCACTTT; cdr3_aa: CASSQNGQPYNSPLHF
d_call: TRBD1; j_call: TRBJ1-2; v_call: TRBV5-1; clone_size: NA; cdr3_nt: TGCGCCAGCAGCTCCGGGACAGGATACTTACCTAACTATGGCTACACCTTC; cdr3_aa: CASSSGTGYLPNYGYTF